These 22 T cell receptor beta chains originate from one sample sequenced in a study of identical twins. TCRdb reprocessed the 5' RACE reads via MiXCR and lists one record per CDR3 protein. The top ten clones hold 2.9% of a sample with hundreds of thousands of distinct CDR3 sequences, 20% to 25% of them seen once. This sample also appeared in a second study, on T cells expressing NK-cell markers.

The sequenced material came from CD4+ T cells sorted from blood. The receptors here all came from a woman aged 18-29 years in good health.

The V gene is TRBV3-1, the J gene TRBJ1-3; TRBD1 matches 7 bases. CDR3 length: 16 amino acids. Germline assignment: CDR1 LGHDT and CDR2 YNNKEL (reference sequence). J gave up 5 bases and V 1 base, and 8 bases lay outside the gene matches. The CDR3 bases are TGTGCCAGCAGCCAAGCGGGCAGGGGGATCAGAAACACCATATATTTT. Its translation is CASSQAGRGIRNTIYF.

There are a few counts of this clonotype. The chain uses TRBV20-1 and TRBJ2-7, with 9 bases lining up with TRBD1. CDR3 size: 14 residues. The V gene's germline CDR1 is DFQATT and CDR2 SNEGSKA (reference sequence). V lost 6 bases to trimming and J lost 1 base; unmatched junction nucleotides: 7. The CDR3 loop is CSAQGQGLSYEQYF. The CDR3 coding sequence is TGCAGTGCCCAAGGACAGGGGCTGTCCTACGAGCAGTACTTC.

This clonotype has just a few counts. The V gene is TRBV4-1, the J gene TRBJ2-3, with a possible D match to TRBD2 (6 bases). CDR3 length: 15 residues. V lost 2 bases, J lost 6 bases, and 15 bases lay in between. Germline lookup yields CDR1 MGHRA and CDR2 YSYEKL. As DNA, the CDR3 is TGCGCCAGCAGCCAACTTGGAGGGGCTGGGGATACGCAGTATTTT. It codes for CASSQLGGAGDTQYF.

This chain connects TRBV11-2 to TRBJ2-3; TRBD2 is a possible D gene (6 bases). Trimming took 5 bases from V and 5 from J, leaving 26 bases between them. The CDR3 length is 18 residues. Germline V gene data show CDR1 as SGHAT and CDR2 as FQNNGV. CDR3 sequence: CASSPREAGLPLGDTQYF. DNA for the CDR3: TGTGCCAGCAGCCCCAGGGAGGCCGGCCTTCCCCTTGGAGATACGCAGTATTTT.

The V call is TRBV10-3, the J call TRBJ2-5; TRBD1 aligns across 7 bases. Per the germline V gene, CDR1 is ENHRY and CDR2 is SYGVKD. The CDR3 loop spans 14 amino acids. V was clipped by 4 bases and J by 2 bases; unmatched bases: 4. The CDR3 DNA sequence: TGTGCCATCAGTGCCACGGGACAGCAAGAGACCCAGTACTTC. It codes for CAISATGQQETQYF.

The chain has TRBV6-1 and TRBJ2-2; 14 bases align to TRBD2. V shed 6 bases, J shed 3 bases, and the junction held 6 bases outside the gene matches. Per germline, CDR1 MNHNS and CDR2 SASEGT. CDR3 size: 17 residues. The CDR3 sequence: CASRPGLAGGHTGELFF. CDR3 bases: TGTGCCAGCAGACCCGGACTAGCGGGAGGACACACCGGGGAGCTGTTTTTT.

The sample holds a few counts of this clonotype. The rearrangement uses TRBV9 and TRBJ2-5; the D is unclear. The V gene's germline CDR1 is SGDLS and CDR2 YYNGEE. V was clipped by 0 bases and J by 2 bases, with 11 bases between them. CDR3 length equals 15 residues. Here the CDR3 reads CASSVGVRKQETQYF. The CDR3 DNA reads TGTGCCAGCAGCGTAGGTGTCAGAAAGCAAGAGACCCAGTACTTC.

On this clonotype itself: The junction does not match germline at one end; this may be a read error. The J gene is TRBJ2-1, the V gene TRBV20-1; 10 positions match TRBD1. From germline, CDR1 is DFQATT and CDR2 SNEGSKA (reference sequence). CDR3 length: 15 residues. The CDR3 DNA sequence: TGCAGTGCCCAAGCTTGGGACAGGGGTTACAGTGAGCAGTTCTTC. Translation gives CSAQAWDRGYSEQFF.

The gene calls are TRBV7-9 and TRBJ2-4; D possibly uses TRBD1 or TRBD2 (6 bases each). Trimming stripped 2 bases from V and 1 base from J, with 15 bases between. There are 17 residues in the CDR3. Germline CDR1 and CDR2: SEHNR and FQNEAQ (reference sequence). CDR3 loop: CASSLKGGGLAKNIQYF. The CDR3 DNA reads TGTGCCAGCAGCTTAAAGGGGGGCGGACTGGCCAAAAACATTCAGTACTTC.

CDR3 nucleotides: TGCAGCGTTGAAAAGGGCTTTAGATTCAATGAGCAGTTCTTC. Translated, it gives CSVEKGFRFNEQFF. The rearrangement links TRBV29-1 to TRBJ2-1; no clear D. Germline CDR1 and CDR2: SQVTM and ANQGSEA. V lost 2 bases, J lost 6 bases, and 14 bases lay in between. The CDR3 is made up of 14 amino acids.

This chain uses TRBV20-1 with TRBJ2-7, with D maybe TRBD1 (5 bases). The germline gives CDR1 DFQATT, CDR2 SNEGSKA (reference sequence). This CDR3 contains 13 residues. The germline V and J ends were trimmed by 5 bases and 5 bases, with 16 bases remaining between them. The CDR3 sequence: CSAQGQNFDEQYF. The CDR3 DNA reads TGCAGTGCTCAGGGCCAAAATTTTGACGAGCAGTACTTC.

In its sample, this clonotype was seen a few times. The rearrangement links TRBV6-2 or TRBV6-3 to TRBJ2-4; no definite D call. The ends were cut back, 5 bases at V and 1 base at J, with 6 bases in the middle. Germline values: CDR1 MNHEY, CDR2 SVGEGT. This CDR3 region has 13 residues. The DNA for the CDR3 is TGTGCCAGCAGTCCCTGGGCCAAAAACATTCAGTACTTC. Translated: CASSPWAKNIQYF.

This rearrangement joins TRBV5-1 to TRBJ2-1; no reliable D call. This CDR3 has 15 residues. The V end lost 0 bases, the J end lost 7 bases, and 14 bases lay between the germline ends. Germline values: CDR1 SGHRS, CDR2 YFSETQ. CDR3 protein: CASSLVPPLINEQFF. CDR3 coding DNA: TGCGCCAGCAGCTTGGTACCCCCTCTCATTAATGAGCAGTTCTTC.

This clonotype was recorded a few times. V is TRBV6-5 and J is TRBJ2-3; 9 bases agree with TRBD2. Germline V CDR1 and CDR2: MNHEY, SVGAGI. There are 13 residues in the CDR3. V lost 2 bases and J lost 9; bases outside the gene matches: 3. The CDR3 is CASSYNAGGTQYF. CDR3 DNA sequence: TGTGCCAGCAGTTACAATGCGGGAGGGACGCAGTATTTT.

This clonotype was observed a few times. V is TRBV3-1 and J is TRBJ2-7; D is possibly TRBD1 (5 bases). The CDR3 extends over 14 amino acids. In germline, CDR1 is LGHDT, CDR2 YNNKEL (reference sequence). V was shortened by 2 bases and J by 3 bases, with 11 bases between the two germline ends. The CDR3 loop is CASSQLAGHYEQYF. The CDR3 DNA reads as TGTGCCAGCAGCCAACTTGCTGGACACTACGAGCAGTACTTC.

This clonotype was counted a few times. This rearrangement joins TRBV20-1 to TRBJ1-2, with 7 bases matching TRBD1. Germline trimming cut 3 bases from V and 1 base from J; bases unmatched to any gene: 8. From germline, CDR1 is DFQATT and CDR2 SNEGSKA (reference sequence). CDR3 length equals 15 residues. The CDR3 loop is CSASGGDRVNYGYTF. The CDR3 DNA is TGCAGTGCTAGCGGGGGGGACAGAGTTAACTATGGCTACACCTTC.

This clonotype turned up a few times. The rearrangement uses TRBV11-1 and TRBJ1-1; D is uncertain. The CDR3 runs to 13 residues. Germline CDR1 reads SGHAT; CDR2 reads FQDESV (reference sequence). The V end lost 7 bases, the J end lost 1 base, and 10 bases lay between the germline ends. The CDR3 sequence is CASNVGPNTEAFF. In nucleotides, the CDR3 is TGTGCCAGCAACGTAGGGCCGAACACTGAAGCTTTCTTT.

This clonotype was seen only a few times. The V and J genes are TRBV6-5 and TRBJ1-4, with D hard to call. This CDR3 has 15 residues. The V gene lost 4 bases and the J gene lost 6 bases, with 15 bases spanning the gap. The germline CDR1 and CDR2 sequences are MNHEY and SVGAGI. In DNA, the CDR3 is TGTGCCAGCAGTTTGTCGATCCGTCGTGATGAAAAACTGTTTTTT. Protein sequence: CASSLSIRRDEKLFF.

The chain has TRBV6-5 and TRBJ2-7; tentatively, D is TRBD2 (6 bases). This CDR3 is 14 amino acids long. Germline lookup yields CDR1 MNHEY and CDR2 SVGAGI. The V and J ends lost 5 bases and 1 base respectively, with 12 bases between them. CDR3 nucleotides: TGTGCCAGCAGTCCTCGACTAGGATCCTACGAGCAGTACTTC. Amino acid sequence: CASSPRLGSYEQYF.

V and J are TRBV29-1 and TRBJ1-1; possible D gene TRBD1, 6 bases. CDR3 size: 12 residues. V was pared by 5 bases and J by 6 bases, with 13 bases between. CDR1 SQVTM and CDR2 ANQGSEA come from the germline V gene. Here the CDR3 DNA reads TGCAGCGTTAAGGGGGAGAGGGCTGAAGCTTTCTTT. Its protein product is CSVKGERAEAFF.

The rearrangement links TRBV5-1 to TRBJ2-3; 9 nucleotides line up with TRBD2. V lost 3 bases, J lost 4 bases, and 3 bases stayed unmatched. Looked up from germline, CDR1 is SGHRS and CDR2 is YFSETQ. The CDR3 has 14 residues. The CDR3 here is CASSSGLAPDTQYF. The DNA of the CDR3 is TGCGCCAGCAGCTCCGGACTAGCGCCAGATACGCAGTATTTT.

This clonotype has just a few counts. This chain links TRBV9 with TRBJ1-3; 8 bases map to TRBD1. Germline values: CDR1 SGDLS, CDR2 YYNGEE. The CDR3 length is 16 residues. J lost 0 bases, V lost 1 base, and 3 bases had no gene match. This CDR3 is CASSVRDRRSGNTIYF. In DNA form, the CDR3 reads TGTGCCAGCAGCGTAAGGGACAGGCGCTCTGGAAACACCATATATTTT.